This entry is about one T cell receptor beta chain. The target antigen is unknown. This same CDR3 is encoded by further DNA sequences in the sample. This record comes from a study of Tregs in tolerant kidney transplant recipients. Study outcomes and limitations: Tolerant patients' donor-specific Tregs expanded beyond overall Tregs, suggesting antigen-driven growth. For some patients, primers changed over time, blocking nucleotide-level comparison. The most relevant donor-specific Treg TCRbeta repertoire apparently came from expansion with activated donor B cells.

The CDR3 extends over 13 amino acids. With 3 bases removed from V and 2 bases from J, the gap between germline ends came to 7 bases. Germline CDR1 is SGHDN and CDR2 is FVKESK. Related graft donors supplied nonmyeloablative bone marrow transplants, and mixed chimerism was transient. CD4+CD25+CD127- Tregs, CD4+CD25- non-Tregs, CD4 and CD8 cells were sorted. Method: immunoSEQ multiplex PCR; TCRdb's copy keeps in-frame clones and lacks some. This sample has 20,000 to 25,000 clones, with over 75% found just once. This sequence originates from a human patient who received a combined kidney and bone marrow transplant. Some of the T cells may derive from the graft donor. The sample was CD8+ T cells from blood (PBMCs), taken 6 months after the transplant. The chain combines TRBV14 with TRBJ1-2; D is uncertain. The chain's CDR3 is CASSQGTNYGYTF. CDR3 in DNA: TGTGCCAGCAGCCAGGGCACAAACTATGGCTACACCTTC. Full variable domain (outside the CDR3, taken from reference TRBV14 and TRBJ1-2): EAGVTQFPSHSVIEKGQTVTLRCDPISGHDNLYWYRRVMGKEIKFLLHFVKESKQDESGMPNNRFLAERTGGTYSTLKVQPAELEDSGVYFCASSQGTNYGYTFGSGTRLTVV.